These T cell receptor beta chains were read from a single sample in a study of identical twins. TCRdb passed the 5' RACE reads through MiXCR, listing each CDR3 protein once. Of a few hundred thousand distinct CDR3 sequences in the sample, 9% to 10% are singletons; the top ten hold more than 2.5%. This sample was shared with a second study, whose subject was yellow fever vaccine responses in identical twins.

Sequenced input: PBMCs. Receptors originate from a woman in her late teens or twenties in good health. Each CDR3 is given with its conserved first and last residue. A D gene is named only where the DNA matches it firmly. Size is omitted from some rows. Given values are once, few, many or a class for expanded clones.

abundance	d_gene	j_gene	v_gene	len	CDR3aa	CDR3nt
many	NA	TRBJ1-1	TRBV6-1	14	CASSEQGTNTEAFF	TGTGCCAGCAGTGAACAGGGGACGAACACTGAAGCTTTCTTT
NA	NA	TRBJ2-7	TRBV20-1	14	CSARDSRAPYEQYF	TGCAGTGCTAGAGATTCCCGGGCCCCATACGAGCAGTACTTC
few	NA	TRBJ2-7	TRBV10-3	14	CAISEPTEPWEQYF	TGTGCCATCAGTGAGCCGACGGAACCTTGGGAGCAGTACTTC
many	NA	TRBJ1-4	TRBV20-1	13	CSARQPTNEKLFF	TGCAGTGCAAGACAGCCAACTAATGAAAAACTGTTTTTT
few	TRBD1	TRBJ2-7	TRBV25-1	14	CASSPTGQSMRAYF	TGTGCCAGCAGCCCCACGGGACAGTCCATGCGTGCGTACTTC
NA	NA	TRBJ2-7	TRBV7-2	14	CASSSRAVSDEQYF	TGTGCCAGCAGCTCCCGGGCGGTTAGCGACGAGCAGTACTTC
NA	TRBD1	TRBJ1-2	TRBV29-1	13	CSARTGSRDGYTF	TGCAGCGCCCGGACAGGGTCCCGCGATGGCTACACCTTC
few	TRBD1	TRBJ2-1	TRBV11-2	17	CASSPRSGTGIYNEQFF	TGTGCCAGCAGCCCCCGGAGCGGGACAGGGATCTACAATGAGCAGTTCTTC
few	NA	TRBJ2-7	TRBV4-2	14	CASSQQGASYEQYF	TGTGCCAGCAGCCAACAGGGAGCGTCCTACGAGCAGTACTTC
NA	NA	TRBJ2-7	TRBV9	15	CASSAVGDTIRGQYF	TGTGCCAGCAGCGCAGTGGGGGACACCATCCGCGGGCAGTACTTC
many	TRBD1	TRBJ2-3	TRBV7-2	16	CASSLSDTGGTDTQYF	TGTGCCAGCAGCTTAAGTGATACAGGGGGCACAGATACGCAGTATTTT
many	TRBD1	TRBJ2-5	TRBV10-3	14	CAIRQGTGTETQYF	TGTGCCATCCGCCAAGGGACAGGGACAGAGACCCAGTACTTC
few	NA	TRBJ1-2	TRBV20-1	14	CSASRQLLNYGYTF	TGCAGTGCTTCCCGACAGCTTCTTAACTATGGCTACACCTTC
NA	NA	TRBJ2-7	TRBV27	14	CASSTGYPSYEQYF	TGTGCCAGCAGCACAGGGTATCCCTCTTACGAGCAGTACTTC
NA	NA	TRBJ2-1	TRBV28	16	CASSLGQSVSYNEQFF	TGTGCCAGCAGTCTGGGACAATCGGTCTCCTACAATGAGCAGTTCTTC
few	NA	TRBJ2-1	TRBV12-3/TRBV12-4	13	CASSFGRDNEQFF	TGTGCCAGCAGTTTTGGCAGGGACAATGAGCAGTTCTTC
few	NA	TRBJ2-7	TRBV15	13	CATRKTDNYEQYF	TGTGCCACCAGAAAGACGGATAACTACGAGCAGTACTTC
few	TRBD1	TRBJ2-7	TRBV6-5	15	CASSYDTGQTYEQYF	TGTGCCAGCAGTTACGACACGGGACAGACCTACGAGCAGTACTTC
few	NA	TRBJ2-7	TRBV29-1	14	CSVHRGGPLSEQYF	TGCAGCGTCCATAGGGGGGGACCGCTAAGCGAGCAGTACTTC
NA	TRBD2	TRBJ2-3	TRBV11-2	19	CASSLLAGGVPSTTDTQYF	TGTGCCAGCAGCTTACTAGCGGGAGGGGTACCATCCACCACAGATACGCAGTATTTT
NA	TRBD1	TRBJ2-3	TRBV6-2/TRBV6-3	13	CATDRGSTDTQYF	TGTGCCACAGACAGGGGGAGCACAGATACGCAGTATTTT
few	NA	TRBJ2-7	TRBV11-2	14	CASSSRGRTYEQYF	TGTGCCAGCAGCTCCAGGGGAAGGACCTACGAGCAGTACTTC
many	TRBD1	TRBJ2-7	TRBV7-2	17	CASSLARWTGGSLEQYF	TGTGCCAGCAGCTTAGCGAGGTGGACAGGGGGATCCCTCGAGCAGTACTTC
many	NA	TRBJ1-2	TRBV9	16	CASSVSPGASDYGYTF	TGTGCCAGCAGCGTTAGCCCGGGGGCGTCTGACTATGGCTACACCTTC
NA	NA	TRBJ1-2	TRBV14	14	CASSQQQGIYGYTF	TGTGCCAGCAGCCAACAACAAGGAATCTATGGCTACACCTTC
few	NA	TRBJ2-7	TRBV28	11	CASSFLSEQYF	TGTGCCAGCAGTTTTCTCTCCGAGCAGTACTTC
many	NA	TRBJ2-7	TRBV12-3/TRBV12-4	13	CASSFDSSYEQYF	TGTGCCAGCAGTTTCGACAGCTCCTACGAGCAGTACTTC
NA	NA	TRBJ1-1	TRBV20-1	15	CSARKSGLDLLYAFF	TGCAGTGCTAGAAAATCAGGCCTCGATTTATTGTATGCTTTCTTT
few	TRBD2	TRBJ2-2	TRBV20-1	17	CSARDWERGGNTGELFF	TGCAGTGCTAGAGATTGGGAGCGGGGGGGAAACACCGGGGAGCTGTTTTTT
NA	NA	TRBJ1-2	TRBV7-2	19	CASSLGLVRKGQPNYGYTF	TGTGCCAGCAGCTTAGGCTTGGTTAGAAAAGGACAGCCTAACTATGGCTACACCTTC
NA	NA	TRBJ2-7	TRBV5-4	14	CASSLGVRDYEQYF	TGTGCCAGCAGCTTGGGGGTCAGGGACTACGAGCAGTACTTC
many	TRBD1	TRBJ2-2	TRBV19	16	CASSKFSTGGDGELFF	TGTGCCAGTAGTAAATTTTCGACAGGGGGCGACGGGGAGCTGTTTTTT
many	NA	TRBJ2-7	TRBV9	13	CASSAPDSYEQYF	TGTGCCAGCAGCGCTCCGGACTCCTACGAGCAGTACTTC
NA	NA	TRBJ2-5	TRBV6-2/TRBV6-3	15	CASSRGLGLQETQYF	TGTGCCAGCAGCCGTGGTTTAGGGTTACAAGAGACCCAGTACTTC
NA	NA	TRBJ2-1	TRBV20-1	12	CSTGTPYNEQFF	TGCAGTACCGGGACTCCATACAATGAGCAGTTCTTC
NA	TRBD1	TRBJ1-2	TRBV24-1	15	CATSDPRQGNYGYTF	TGTGCCACCAGTGATCCCCGACAGGGAAACTATGGCTACACCTTC
many	NA	TRBJ2-7	TRBV5-1	13	CASSLKTTYEQYF	TGCGCCAGCAGCTTGAAGACAACCTACGAGCAGTACTTC
few	NA	TRBJ1-6	TRBV7-9	12	CAGGSLNSPLHF	TGTGCCGGGGGGAGTTTAAATTCACCCCTCCACTTT
NA	NA	TRBJ2-7	TRBV6-2/TRBV6-3	16	CASKPYGKGSSYEQYF	TGTGCCAGCAAACCATATGGGAAGGGCAGCTCCTACGAGCAGTACTTC
few	NA	TRBJ1-3	TRBV7-8	17	CASSLRGRIVSGNTIYF	TGTGCCAGCAGCTTACGGGGCAGGATAGTCTCTGGAAACACCATATATTTT
NA	NA	TRBJ2-1	TRBV7-2	14	CASSFLPGYNEQFF	TGTGCCAGCAGCTTCTTACCGGGATACAATGAGCAGTTCTTC
many	TRBD1	TRBJ1-4	TRBV20-1	17	CSATLRDRDGWNEKLFF	TGCAGTGCTACACTGCGGGACAGGGACGGGTGGAATGAAAAACTGTTTTTT
many	NA	TRBJ2-3	TRBV7-2	15	CASSLDSLGQDTQYF	TGTGCCAGCAGCTTAGATAGTCTAGGGCAAGATACGCAGTATTTT
few	TRBD1	TRBJ2-1	TRBV10-3	13	CAISRDRDNEQFF	TGTGCCATCAGCCGGGACAGAGACAATGAGCAGTTCTTC
NA	NA	TRBJ1-2	TRBV7-9	12	CASSRNDYGYTF	TGTGCCAGCAGCCGCAACGACTATGGCTACACCTTC
many	NA	TRBJ2-2	TRBV20-1	16	CSARDRWDSFTGELFF	TGCAGTGCTAGAGATCGTTGGGACTCCTTCACCGGGGAGCTGTTTTTT
few	TRBD1	TRBJ2-7	TRBV15	11	CATRDRGEQYF	TGTGCCACCAGGGACAGGGGTGAGCAGTACTTC
few	TRBD2	TRBJ2-2	TRBV10-3	19	CAISESGTSGFANTGELFF	TGTGCCATCAGTGAGTCCGGGACTAGCGGGTTCGCGAACACCGGGGAGCTGTTTTTT
few	NA	TRBJ2-1	TRBV2	14	CASRDREPPNEQFF	TGTGCCAGCAGGGACAGAGAACCGCCCAATGAGCAGTTCTTC
few	TRBD2	TRBJ2-2	TRBV9	15	CASSVPSGGTGELFF	TGTGCCAGCAGCGTACCCTCGGGGGGCACCGGGGAGCTGTTTTTT
few	TRBD2	TRBJ2-1	TRBV20-1	15	CSARDPGLAVNEQFF	TGCAGTGCTAGAGATCCGGGACTAGCTGTGAATGAGCAGTTCTTC
few	TRBD1	TRBJ2-7	TRBV4-3	15	CASSQEGTGGNEQYF	TGCGCCAGCAGCCAAGAGGGGACAGGGGGCAACGAGCAGTACTTC
few	TRBD2	TRBJ2-3	TRBV20-1	15	CSARDTSASTDTQYF	TGCAGTGCTAGAGACACTAGCGCTAGCACAGATACGCAGTATTTT
many	NA	TRBJ1-1	TRBV20-1	12	CSVGIGIGLAFF	TGCAGTGTTGGGATTGGTATTGGGCTGGCTTTCTTT
many	NA	TRBJ2-1	TRBV7-8	14	CASSLTPLYNEQFF	TGTGCCAGCAGCTTAACTCCACTCTACAATGAGCAGTTCTTC
NA	TRBD2	TRBJ2-3	TRBV6-2/TRBV6-3	18	CASSRTSARAWVADTQYF	TGTGCCAGCAGTCGGACTAGCGCGAGGGCCTGGGTGGCAGATACGCAGTATTTT
few	NA	TRBJ2-7	TRBV20-1	12	CSAGDRVYEQYF	TGCAGTGCTGGTGACAGAGTCTACGAGCAGTACTTC
NA	TRBD1	TRBJ2-1	TRBV5-4	15	CASSKGAGDYNEQFF	TGTGCCAGCAGCAAGGGGGCAGGAGACTACAATGAGCAGTTCTTC
few	NA	TRBJ2-5	TRBV5-1	16	CASSVPRTDARETQYF	TGCGCCAGCAGCGTTCCCCGGACCGATGCCCGGGAGACCCAGTACTTC